Below, 22 T cell receptor beta chains from the same sample are listed, as sequenced in a study of control samples from healthy donors and cancer patients. Using immunoSEQ multiplex PCR, the repertoire was profiled, and TCRdb retains in-frame clones only, with some absent. The sample records around 170,000 clones, roughly 89% being singletons. Sequencing used blood. These receptors were taken from a woman aged 50 to 60 in good health.

DNA for the CDR3: TGTGCCATCGCCACCTACGGGCCCTCTGGAAACACCATATATTTT. It translates to CAIATYGPSGNTIYF. V is TRBV10-3 and J is TRBJ1-3; D is unclear. The CDR3 length is 15 residues. Trimming shortened V by 8 bases and J by 0 bases, and 14 bases separated the two germline ends. Germline CDR1 and CDR2: ENHRY and SYGVKD.

This clone was detected only once. The chain recombines TRBV19 with TRBJ2-6; no clear D gene. This CDR3 is 17 amino acids long. Germline CDR1 reads LNHDA; CDR2 reads SQIVND (reference sequence). V gave up 3 bases and J gave up 0 bases, with 12 bases separating them. This chain's CDR3 is CASSMGILLSGANVLTF. In nucleotides, the CDR3 is TGTGCCAGTAGTATGGGGATCCTTCTCTCTGGGGCCAACGTCCTGACTTTC. Filled out from reference TRBV19 and TRBJ2-6, the complete variable domain reads DGGITQSPKYLFRKEGQNVTLSCEQNLNHDAMYWYRQDPGQGLRLIYYSQIVNDFQKGDIAEGYSVSREKKESFPLTVTSAQKNPTAFYLCASSMGILLSGANVLTFGAGSRLTVL.

The chain couples TRBV9 to TRBJ1-4, with 9 bases identical to TRBD1. The germline CDR1 and CDR2 sequences are SGDLS and YYNGEE. The V and J ends lost 0 bases and 8 bases, in that order; junction bases with no gene match: 5. CDR3 length: 15 residues. The CDR3, as DNA: TGTGCCAGCAGCGTAGCGGGACAGGGTGGGGAAAAACTGTTTTTT. Residues: CASSVAGQGGEKLFF.

This clone was recorded once. The chain employs TRBV28 and TRBJ1-1; D remains unclear. Germline values: CDR1 MDHEN, CDR2 SYDVKM. There are 14 residues in the CDR3. Trimming took 2 bases from V and 0 from J, leaving 7 bases between them. The CDR3 coding sequence is TGTGCCAGCAGTTTACTGGAAATGAACACTGAAGCTTTCTTT. Its protein is CASSLLEMNTEAFF.

The chain employs TRBV19 and TRBJ1-1; TRBD1 is a possible D gene (5 bases). The CDR3 has 14 amino acids. V lost 6 bases to trimming and J lost 4 bases, with 15 bases between them. CDR1 LNHDA and CDR2 SQIVND come from the germline V gene (reference sequence). The chain's CDR3 is CASRPAGSLTEAFF. In DNA, the CDR3 is TGTGCCAGTAGACCCGCAGGGTCCCTCACTGAAGCTTTCTTT. Looking up the rest from reference TRBV19 and TRBJ1-1 gives the full variable domain: DGGITQSPKYLFRKEGQNVTLSCEQNLNHDAMYWYRQDPGQGLRLIYYSQIVNDFQKGDIAEGYSVSREKKESFPLTVTSAQKNPTAFYLCASRPAGSLTEAFFGQGTRLTVV.

The chain uses TRBV11-3 and TRBJ2-1; 10 bases agree with TRBD1. This CDR3 comprises 23 residues. J was trimmed by 8 bases and V by 0 bases; bases with no gene match: 28. Germline-derived CDR1 and CDR2 are SGHNT and YENEEA. The CDR3 region is CASSLESRSGGTGDPSRFHEQFF. In DNA form, the CDR3 reads TGTGCCAGCAGCTTAGAAAGTCGGTCTGGAGGGACAGGGGATCCATCACGGTTCCATGAGCAGTTCTTC.

CDR3 sequence (DNA): TGTGCCAGCAACCCGGCGGGGGGAGGTGAGCAGTTCTTC. Translated, it gives CASNPAGGGEQFF. The chain uses TRBV28 and TRBJ2-1; 8 bases line up with TRBD2. The junction had 8 bases not matched to a gene; V was cut back by 7 bases and J by 9 bases. CDR1 and CDR2 from the germline V gene are MDHEN and SYDVKM. This CDR3 has 13 amino acids.

The chain uses TRBV5-6 and TRBJ2-7; D unresolved. Looked up from germline, CDR1 is SGHDT and CDR2 is YYEEEE. V lost 1 base, J lost 4 bases, and 6 bases lay in between. The CDR3 has 12 amino acids. This CDR3 is CASSLLEYEQYF. The CDR3 DNA reads as TGTGCCAGCAGCTTGCTAGAGTACGAGCAGTACTTC. Based on the CDR3 plus reference TRBV5-6 and TRBJ2-7, the full variable domain is DAGVTQSPTHLIKTRGQQVTLRCSPKSGHDTVSWYQQALGQGPQFIFQYYEEEERQRGNFPDRFSGHQFPNYSSELNVNALLLGDSALYLCASSLLEYEQYFGPGTRLTVT.

V and J are TRBV27 and TRBJ1-4; D possibly corresponds to TRBD1 (6 bases). Per germline, CDR1 MNHEY and CDR2 SMNVEV (reference sequence). Trimming shortened V by 6 bases and J by 8 bases, and 16 bases separated the two germline ends. There are 14 residues in the CDR3. The CDR3 spells CASRLSGGGEKLFF. CDR3 in DNA: TGTGCCAGCAGACTCAGCGGGGGCGGGGAAAAACTGTTTTTT.

The chain couples TRBV6-5 to TRBJ1-5; D is possibly TRBD1 (5 bases). V was pared by 6 bases and J by 11 bases, with 23 bases between. There are 15 residues in the CDR3. Germline V gene data show CDR1 as MNHEY and CDR2 as SVGAGI. CDR3 loop: CASSSTRDSLSAQHF. The DNA for the CDR3 is TGTGCCAGCAGCTCCACCCGGGACTCCCTATCGGCCCAGCATTTT.

The chain is built from TRBV5-1 and TRBJ1-1; TRBD1 might be the D (5 bases). The CDR3 spans 13 residues. Germline CDR1 SGHRS, CDR2 YFSETQ. V dropped 1 base and J dropped 8 bases, with 12 bases sitting between them. CDR3 region: CASSLSRGLEAFF. The CDR3 DNA sequence: TGCGCCAGCAGCTTGTCAAGGGGCTTGGAAGCTTTCTTT.

This rearrangement joins TRBV24-1 to TRBJ2-7; D possibly corresponds to TRBD1 (7 bases). The V gene lost 2 bases and the J gene lost 2 bases, with 12 bases spanning the gap. Germline values: CDR1 KGHDR, CDR2 SFDVKD. The CDR3 covers 15 residues. The CDR3 sequence: CATSDYRGGTYEQYF. The CDR3 DNA reads as TGTGCCACCAGTGATTACAGGGGAGGCACCTACGAGCAGTACTTC.

This clone was seen only once. The V gene is TRBV7-2, the J gene TRBJ1-4, with TRBD1 matching over 7 bases. Germline values: CDR1 SGHTA, CDR2 FQGNSA. This CDR3 is built from 14 residues. Unmatched junction bases numbered 8, after V lost 5 bases and J lost 8 bases. The CDR3 region has the DNA TGTGCCAGCAGCCTTTGGACAGGAAACGAAAAACTGTTTTTT. It encodes CASSLWTGNEKLFF.

The rearrangement links TRBV19 to TRBJ2-1, with TRBD2 identical over 7 bases. The CDR3 sequence is 14 residues long. Germline V gene lookup returns CDR1 LNHDA and CDR2 SQIVND (reference sequence). V lost 5 bases to trimming and J lost 2 bases; unmatched junction nucleotides: 3. The CDR3 DNA reads TGTGCCAGTAGTCCAGCGGGGCCCTACAATGAGCAGTTCTTC. Protein: CASSPAGPYNEQFF.

The genes are TRBV7-8 and TRBJ2-1, with 9 bases aligning to TRBD1. V lost 1 base, J lost 5 bases, and 3 bases stayed unmatched. The germline V gene has CDR1 SGHVS and CDR2 FQNEAQ. CDR3 size: 15 residues. CDR3 sequence (DNA): TGTGCCAGCAGCTTAGGGGGGACAGGGCACAATGAGCAGTTCTTC. Translating it yields CASSLGGTGHNEQFF.

The V call is TRBV3-1 (or the pseudogene TRBV3-2), the J call TRBJ1-2, with D perhaps TRBD1 (5 bases). Germline CDR1 is LGHDT and CDR2 is YNNKEL (reference sequence). The CDR3 sequence is 14 residues long. The V end was cut by 4 bases, the J end by 8 bases, with 17 bases between. DNA of the CDR3: TGTGCCAGCAGCCCCGGGACTGCCGGTCGGGGCTACACCTTC. Amino acids: CASSPGTAGRGYTF.

This chain joins TRBV7-3 and TRBJ2-2; possibly TRBD1 for D (5 bases). The germline V and J ends were trimmed by 2 bases and 6 bases, with 13 bases remaining between them. CDR1 and CDR2 from the germline V gene are SGHTA and FQGTGA. The length of the CDR3 is 15 residues. CDR3 coding DNA: TGTGCCAGCAGCTTAGTCGGTGGGGCCGCCGGGGAGCTGTTTTTT. It is translated as CASSLVGGAAGELFF.

The chain combines TRBV7-9 with TRBJ1-3; TRBD1 aligns across 10 bases. CDR1 and CDR2 (germline): SEHNR, FQNEAQ (reference sequence). The CDR3 covers 15 residues. J was trimmed by 2 bases and V by 5 bases; bases with no gene match: 3. CDR3 in DNA: TGTGCCAGCAGCGCCGGACAGGGGGCTGGAAACACCATATATTTT. Its translation is CASSAGQGAGNTIYF. The whole variable domain, filled in from reference TRBV7-9 and TRBJ1-3, reads DTGVSQNPRHKITKRGQNVTFRCDPISEHNRLYWYRQTLGQGPEFLTYFQNEAQLEKSRLLSDRFSAERPKGSFSTLEIQRTEQGDSAMYLCASSAGQGAGNTIYFGEGSWLTVV.

This sequence joins TRBV3-1 (or the pseudogene TRBV3-2) and TRBJ2-7; D not resolved. There are 15 residues in the CDR3. Germline V lookup: CDR1 LGHDT, CDR2 YNNKEL (reference sequence). The V and J ends lost 1 base and 2 bases respectively, with 12 bases between them. For the CDR3, the DNA is TGTGCCAGCAGCCAAGTCGCTAGGATGACCTACGAGCAGTACTTC. It specifies CASSQVARMTYEQYF.

The chain carries TRBV13 and TRBJ2-7; 7 nucleotides agree with TRBD1. CDR3 length: 15 amino acids. Germline V gene sequence: CDR1 PRHDT, CDR2 FYEKMQ (reference sequence). V was clipped by 1 base and J by 5 bases; unmatched bases: 8. CDR3 DNA sequence: TGTGCCAGCAGCTTAGTTTCAACAGGGGCCCACGAGCAGTACTTC. Amino acids: CASSLVSTGAHEQYF.

Of note for this clone: Within the sample, other DNA sequences also encode this same CDR3. This sequence joins TRBV7-2 and TRBJ2-2; the match to TRBD1 covers 7 bases. Germline V lookup: CDR1 SGHTA, CDR2 FQGNSA. CDR3 size: 15 residues. J was trimmed by 1 base and V by 5 bases; bases with no gene match: 4. The CDR3 DNA sequence: TGTGCCAGCAGCCTACGACAGGGGAACACCGGGGAGCTGTTTTTT. Translation gives CASSLRQGNTGELFF.

This chain uses TRBV27 with TRBJ1-6; D is unclear. V was cut by 3 bases and J by 8 bases, with 5 bases left in between. The CDR3 runs to 12 residues. Germline V gene data show CDR1 as MNHEY and CDR2 as SMNVEV (reference sequence). The CDR3 here is CASSFGDSPLHF. The CDR3 bases are TGTGCCAGCAGTTTCGGGGATTCACCCCTCCACTTT.